The clone carrying this T cell receptor beta chain has more than one count but fewer than ten. The antigen is undetermined. From germline, CDR1 is SGHRS and CDR2 YFSETQ. Trimming took 2 bases from V and 8 from J; bases not matched to a gene: 4. The CDR3 consists of 14 residues. The sample comes from a study of cytomegalovirus exposure and HLA in healthy donors. The donors were healthy bone marrow donors. This PCR relied on a set of 60 Vbeta primers and 13 Jbeta primers. Only in-frame clones appear in the TCRdb table, and some are missing; sequencing was by immunoSEQ multiplex PCR. The profile covers 62,000 or so clones, with around 83% appearing a single time and 3.5% to 5% taken by the ten largest. Study findings and constraints: The study designated around 150 TCR beta chains cytomegalovirus-associated.

Sequenced input: PBMCs. J is TRBJ2-1 and V is TRBV5-1; 10 bases align to TRBD2. This TCR came from a man aged 25-45 years in good health and CMV-seronegative. CDR3 in amino acids: CASSLAGGKYEQFF. The CDR3 nucleotides read TGCGCCAGCAGCTTAGCGGGAGGGAAGTATGAGCAGTTCTTC.